These T cell receptor beta chains were read from a single sample in a study of T cell repertoires in ileal Crohn's disease. The table came from immunoSEQ multiplex PCR; TCRdb's copy has only in-frame clones and leaves some out. The sample holds thousands of clones, roughly 87% seen once. Sequences were obtained from ileal tissue. Source of these receptors: an adult with Crohn's disease. Each CDR3 is given with its conserved first and last residue. The order of the fields is clone size, J gene, V gene, D gene, CDR3 DNA, CDR3 protein. D genes are given only for firm matches. Some rows have no size entry. The others give once, few or many, or a class for an expanded clone.

once TRBJ1-1 TRBV29-1 NA TGCAGCGTTGCGAAGGGGCTTGCCACTGAAGCTTTCTTT CSVAKGLATEAFF
NA TRBJ2-7 TRBV27 NA TGTGCCAGCAGGGCAGTAGCGGCTTACGAGCAGTACTTC CASRAVAAYEQYF
NA TRBJ2-3 TRBV5-1 NA TGCGCCAGCAGCTTGGCCGGTTCCCCTAGCACAGATACGCAGTATTTT CASSLAGSPSTDTQYF
NA TRBJ2-5 TRBV2 TRBD1 TGTGCCAGCAGTGATAGGGGGCTGGATTTAGAGACCCAGTACTTC CASSDRGLDLETQYF
NA TRBJ1-5 TRBV19 NA TGTGCCAGTAGTATGATCGCAGGCGGCGTGGGGGCCCACCAGCATTTT CASSMIAGGVGAHQHF
few TRBJ1-1 TRBV10-1 NA TGCGCCAGCAGTGCGTACATTAACGATGAAGCTTTCTTT CASSAYINDEAFF
NA TRBJ2-1 TRBV7-9 TRBD1 TGTGCCAGCAGCTGGACAGGGGGAGATGAGCAGTTCTTC CASSWTGGDEQFF
few TRBJ2-2 TRBV7-6 TRBD1 TGTGCCAGCAGCTTCACAGGGGGCGCGGCCGGGGAGCTGTTTTTT CASSFTGGAAGELFF
NA TRBJ1-2 TRBV29-1 TRBD1 TGCAGCGTTGATGTCCCTCTCAGGGGGACGTATGGCTACACCTTC CSVDVPLRGTYGYTF
few TRBJ2-1 TRBV5-1 NA TGCGCCAGCAGCCTTTTTGACTACAATGAGCAGTTCTTC CASSLFDYNEQFF
NA TRBJ2-5 TRBV5-1 NA TGCGCCAGCAGCTTGGGTTGGCAAGAGACCCAGTACTTC CASSLGWQETQYF
NA TRBJ2-7 TRBV30 NA TGTGCCTGGAGTACGGTTAAGTCGGGGGAGCAGTACTTC CAWSTVKSGEQYF
NA TRBJ2-1 TRBV5-1 TRBD2 TGCGCCAGCAGCTTACCCTTAGCGGGAGGGCTCGATGAGCAGTTCTTC CASSLPLAGGLDEQFF
NA TRBJ1-4 TRBV5-6 NA TGTGCCAGCAGCTTGGGCCCGGGTAGCACTAATGAAAAACTGTTTTTT CASSLGPGSTNEKLFF
NA TRBJ2-7 TRBV5-4 NA TGTGCCAGCAGCTTGGAAAAGGGAGAGAGCTCCTACGAGCAGTACTTC CASSLEKGESSYEQYF
NA TRBJ2-3 TRBV6-1 TRBD2 TGTGCCAGCAGCGCAGGGAACGGACTAGCGTATCGGTATTTT CASSAGNGLAYRYF
NA TRBJ2-7 TRBV27 NA TGTGCCAGCAGTGAACGGGAGTGGTACGAGCAGTACTTC CASSEREWYEQYF
NA TRBJ2-1 TRBV14 TRBD1 TGTGCCAGCAGCCGACTAACCGGGACAGTGAACAATGAGCAGTTCTTC CASSRLTGTVNNEQFF
few TRBJ2-1 TRBV28 TRBD2 TGTGCCAGCAGTTCAGTGAACGAACTAGCGGGACGGGATCGGCAGTTCTTC CASSSVNELAGRDRQFF
NA TRBJ1-1 TRBV5-1 TRBD1 TGCGCCAGCAGCCCAGAAGGGGGCTCCTCTGGTGAAGCTTTCTTT CASSPEGGSSGEAFF
NA TRBJ2-1 TRBV21-1 NA TGTGCCAGCAGGGTCTGTAGCGGGAGGGGGATATACAATGAGCAGTTCTTC CASRVCSGRGIYNEQFF
NA TRBJ1-2 TRBV5-1 TRBD1 TGCGCCAGCAGCGCCGGACAGGGGGTGGTTGGCTACACCTTC CASSAGQGVVGYTF
NA TRBJ2-5 TRBV28 TRBD1 TGTGCCAGCACCCCACAGGGGATCCGAGAGACCCAGTACTTC CASTPQGIRETQYF
NA TRBJ2-5 TRBV18 TRBD1 TGTGCCAGCTCACAAGACAGGGGGCAGGAGACCCAGTACTTC CASSQDRGQETQYF
NA TRBJ2-3 TRBV7-9 TRBD2 TGTGCCAGCAGCGCAAAACGACTAGCGGGAGGAGATACGCAGTATTTT CASSAKRLAGGDTQYF
NA TRBJ2-1 TRBV28 NA TGTGCCAGTTCGACTAACGCGAATGAGCAGTTCTTC CASSTNANEQFF
once TRBJ2-7 TRBV4-1 TRBD2 TGCGCCAGCAGCCAAGAAGCAAGCGGGAGGATATACGAGCAGTACTTC CASSQEASGRIYEQYF
NA TRBJ2-7 TRBV6-1 NA TGTGCCAGCAGTACAGGGCCGTACTACGAGCAGTACTTC CASSTGPYYEQYF
NA TRBJ1-1 TRBV18 NA TGTGCCAGCTCACTCAGGGCGGCCACTGAAGCTTTCTTT CASSLRAATEAFF
NA TRBJ1-5 TRBV2 TRBD1 TGTGCCAGCAATATGGGGACAGGGGATATTGGCAATCAGCCCCAGCATTTT CASNMGTGDIGNQPQHF
NA TRBJ2-1 TRBV11-2 TRBD2 TGTGCCAGCAGCTTAGCTTTAGCGGGCCCGAATGAGCAGTTCTTC CASSLALAGPNEQFF
NA TRBJ2-7 TRBV5-5 NA TGTGCCAGCAGCTTGGGCCCACGGGGCGACGAGCAGTACTTC CASSLGPRGDEQYF
NA TRBJ1-5 TRBV7-2 NA TGTGCCAGCAGCCTAGTATATGGCAATCAGCCCCAGCATTTT CASSLVYGNQPQHF
NA TRBJ2-7 TRBV5-7 TRBD2 TGTGCCAGCATCCAGGGTAGGTGGACTAGCGGCTCCTACGAGCAGTACTTC CASIQGRWTSGSYEQYF
NA TRBJ1-1 TRBV5-1 NA TGCGCCAGCAGCTTGTTGGGCCTTGGGCAAACTGAAGCTTTCTTT CASSLLGLGQTEAFF
NA TRBJ1-4 TRBV19 TRBD1 TGTGCCAGCAGGGCGGCAGGGGGTAATGAAAAACTGTTTTTT CASRAAGGNEKLFF
NA TRBJ1-5 TRBV19 NA TGTGCCAGTAGTATAGACTGGGGTTATCAGCCCCAGCATTTT CASSIDWGYQPQHF
NA TRBJ1-2 TRBV25-1 TRBD1 TGTGCCAGCAGCCTCCGGGACAGTGATGGCTACACCTTC CASSLRDSDGYTF
NA TRBJ2-5 TRBV5-1 TRBD2 TGCGCCAGCAGCTTGGGACTAGCGGGAGGGCCGCGTCAAGAGACCCAGTACTTC CASSLGLAGGPRQETQYF
NA TRBJ2-5 TRBV5-4 NA TGTGCCAGCAGCTCGCAGGGTTTCCAAGAGACCCAGTACTTC CASSSQGFQETQYF
NA TRBJ2-7 TRBV28 TRBD2 TGTGCCAGCAGTTGGGACGGGGGGGGCTACGAGCAGTACTTC CASSWDGGGYEQYF
once TRBJ2-7 TRBV5-6 NA TGTGCCAGCAGCTTGTTGGCTAGAAGCTACGAGCAGTACTTC CASSLLARSYEQYF
NA TRBJ2-1 TRBV14 NA TGTGCCAGCAGCCGGACAGTCCTCAGGGATGAGCAGTTCTTC CASSRTVLRDEQFF
few TRBJ2-1 TRBV25-1 TRBD1 TGTGCCAGCAGTGAATACGGGACAGGATACAATGAGCAGTTCTTC CASSEYGTGYNEQFF
NA TRBJ1-4 TRBV29-1 NA TGCAGCGTTGTCGGGGGAAAAAATGAAAAACTGTTTTTT CSVVGGKNEKLFF
NA TRBJ2-1 TRBV7-9 TRBD2 TGTGCCAGCAGCTTCCCCCGGACTAGCGGGAGCTCCTACAATGAGCAGTTCTTC CASSFPRTSGSSYNEQFF
NA TRBJ1-2 TRBV5-6 TRBD1 TGTGCCAGCAGCGACAGGGCCTACTATGGCTACACCTTC CASSDRAYYGYTF
few TRBJ2-2 TRBV11-3 NA TGTGCCAGCAGCTTAACTTCTGGCTCCAGTGGGGAGCTGTTTTTT CASSLTSGSSGELFF
NA TRBJ2-7 TRBV30 NA TGTGCCTGGAGTGTATCGATATACTACGAGCAGTACTTC CAWSVSIYYEQYF
NA TRBJ1-1 TRBV27 NA TGTGCCAGCAGTTTGGTCTGGGAAACTGAAGCTTTCTTT CASSLVWETEAFF
once TRBJ2-7 TRBV6-1 NA TGTGCCAGCAGTGGGGACATAGGACCCTACGAGCAGTACTTC CASSGDIGPYEQYF
NA TRBJ2-7 TRBV11-2 NA TGTGCCAGCAGCCCGGGGACTGGCTACGAGCAGTACTTC CASSPGTGYEQYF
NA TRBJ2-1 TRBV28 NA TGTGCCAGCAGTTTTGAGGGGTCCGTTCGGTTTCTCTTC CASSFEGSVRFLF
NA TRBJ2-7 TRBV29-1 NA TGCAGCATGTTAACGGGGAGCTCCTACGAGCAGTACTTC CSMLTGSSYEQYF
NA TRBJ2-3 TRBV4-2 NA TGTGCCAGCAGCCAAGGAGAAGGGATTACACAGCAGTATTTT CASSQGEGITQQYF
few TRBJ1-2 TRBV6-5 TRBD1 TGTGCCAGCAGTTTTGGACAGGGCCGACATGGCTACACCTTC CASSFGQGRHGYTF
few TRBJ1-1 TRBV7-9 NA TGTGCCAGCAGCAGCCGGACGGGGAGGACTGAAGCTTTCTTT CASSSRTGRTEAFF
NA TRBJ2-7 TRBV7-2 TRBD2 TGTGCCAGCAGCTTAAGCGGGGGGGGCCGCGAGCAGTACTTC CASSLSGGGREQYF
NA TRBJ1-2 TRBV4-2 NA TGTGCCAGCAGCCAAGAGGCAATTGGGTATGGCTACACCTTC CASSQEAIGYGYTF
NA TRBJ1-4 TRBV6-5 TRBD1 TGTGCCAGCAGTTACTTTCGAGGGACAGTCGAAAAACTGTTTTTT CASSYFRGTVEKLFF